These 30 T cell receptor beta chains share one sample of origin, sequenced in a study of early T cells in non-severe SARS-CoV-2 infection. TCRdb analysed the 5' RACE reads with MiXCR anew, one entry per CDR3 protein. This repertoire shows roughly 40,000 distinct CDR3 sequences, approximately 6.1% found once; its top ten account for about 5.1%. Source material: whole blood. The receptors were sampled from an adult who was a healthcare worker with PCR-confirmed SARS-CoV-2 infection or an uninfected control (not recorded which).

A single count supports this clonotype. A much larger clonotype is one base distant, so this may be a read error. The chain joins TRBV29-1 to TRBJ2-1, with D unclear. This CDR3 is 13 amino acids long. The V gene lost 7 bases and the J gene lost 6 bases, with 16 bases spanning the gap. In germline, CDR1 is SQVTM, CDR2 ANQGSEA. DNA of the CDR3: TGCAGCGCTGTCCCAGTAGCAACCAATGAGCAGTTCTTC. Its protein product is CSAVPVATNEQFF.

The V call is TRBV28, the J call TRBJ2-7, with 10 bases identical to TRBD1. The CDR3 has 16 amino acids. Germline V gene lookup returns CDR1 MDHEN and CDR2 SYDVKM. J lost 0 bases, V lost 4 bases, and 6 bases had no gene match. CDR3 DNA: TGTGCCAGCAGTTCCCCCGACAGGGGGCACTCCTACGAGCAGTACTTC. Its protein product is CASSSPDRGHSYEQYF. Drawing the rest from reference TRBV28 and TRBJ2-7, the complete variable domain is DVKVTQSSRYLVKRTGEKVFLECVQDMDHENMFWYRQDPGLGLRLIYFSYDVKMKEKGDIPEGYSVSREKKERFSLILESASTNQTSMYLCASSSPDRGHSYEQYFGPGTRLTVT.

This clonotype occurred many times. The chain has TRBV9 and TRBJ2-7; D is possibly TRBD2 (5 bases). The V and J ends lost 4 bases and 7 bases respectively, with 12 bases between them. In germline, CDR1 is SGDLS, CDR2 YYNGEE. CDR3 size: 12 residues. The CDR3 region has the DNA TGTGCCAGCAGCCGATGGGGAGAAGAGCAGTACTTC. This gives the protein CASSRWGEEQYF.

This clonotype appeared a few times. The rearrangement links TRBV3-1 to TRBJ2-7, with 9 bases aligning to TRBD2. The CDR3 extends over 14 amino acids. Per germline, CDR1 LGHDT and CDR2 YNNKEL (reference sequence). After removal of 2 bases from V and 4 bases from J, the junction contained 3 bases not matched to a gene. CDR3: CASSQRLAVYEQYF. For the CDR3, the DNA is TGTGCCAGCAGCCAACGACTAGCGGTTTACGAGCAGTACTTC.

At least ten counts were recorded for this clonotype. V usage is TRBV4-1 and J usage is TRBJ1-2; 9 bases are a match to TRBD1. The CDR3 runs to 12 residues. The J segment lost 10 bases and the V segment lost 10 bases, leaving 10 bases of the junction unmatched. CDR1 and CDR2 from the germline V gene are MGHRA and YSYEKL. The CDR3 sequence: CATKPDRGDYTF. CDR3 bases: TGCGCCACCAAGCCGGACAGGGGAGACTACACCTTC.

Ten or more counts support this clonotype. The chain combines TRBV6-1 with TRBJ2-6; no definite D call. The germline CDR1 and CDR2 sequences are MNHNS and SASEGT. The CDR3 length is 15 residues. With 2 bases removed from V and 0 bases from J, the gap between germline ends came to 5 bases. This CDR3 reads CASSEPPSGANVLTF. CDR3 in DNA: TGTGCCAGCAGTGAACCCCCCTCTGGGGCCAACGTCCTGACTTTC.

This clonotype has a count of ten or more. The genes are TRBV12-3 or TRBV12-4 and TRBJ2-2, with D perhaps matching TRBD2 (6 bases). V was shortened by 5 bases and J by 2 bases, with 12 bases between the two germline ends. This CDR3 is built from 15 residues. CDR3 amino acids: CASSLERANTGELFF. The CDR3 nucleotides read TGTGCCAGCAGTCTCGAGCGGGCTAACACCGGGGAGCTGTTTTTT.

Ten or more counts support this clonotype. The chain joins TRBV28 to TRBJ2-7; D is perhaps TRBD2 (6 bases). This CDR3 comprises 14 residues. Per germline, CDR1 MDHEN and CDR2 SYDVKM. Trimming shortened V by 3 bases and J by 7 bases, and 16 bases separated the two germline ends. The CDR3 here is CASSFGYAGNEQYF. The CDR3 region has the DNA TGTGCCAGCAGTTTTGGGTACGCGGGGAATGAGCAGTACTTC.

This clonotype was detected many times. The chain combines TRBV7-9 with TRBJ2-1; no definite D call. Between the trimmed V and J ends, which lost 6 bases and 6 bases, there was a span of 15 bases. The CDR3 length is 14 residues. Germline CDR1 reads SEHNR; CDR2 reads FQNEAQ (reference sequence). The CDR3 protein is CASSPRLESNEQFF. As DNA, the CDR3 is TGTGCCAGCAGTCCTAGGTTGGAGAGCAATGAGCAGTTCTTC.

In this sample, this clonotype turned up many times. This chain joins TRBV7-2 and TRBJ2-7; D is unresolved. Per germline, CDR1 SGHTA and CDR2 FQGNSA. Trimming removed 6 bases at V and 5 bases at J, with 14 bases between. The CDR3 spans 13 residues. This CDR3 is CASSSQLAHEQYF. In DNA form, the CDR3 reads TGTGCCAGCAGTTCTCAGCTTGCCCACGAGCAGTACTTC.

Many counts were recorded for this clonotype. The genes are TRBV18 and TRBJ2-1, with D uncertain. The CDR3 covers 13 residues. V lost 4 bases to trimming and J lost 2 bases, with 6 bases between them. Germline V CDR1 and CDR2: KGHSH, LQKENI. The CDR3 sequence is CASSRPTYNEQFF. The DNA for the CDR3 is TGTGCCAGCTCACGACCGACCTACAATGAGCAGTTCTTC.

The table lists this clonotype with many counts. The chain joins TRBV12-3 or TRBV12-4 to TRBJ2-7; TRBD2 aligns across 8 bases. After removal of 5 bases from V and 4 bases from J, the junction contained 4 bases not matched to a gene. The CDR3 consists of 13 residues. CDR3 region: CASSRQREYEQYF. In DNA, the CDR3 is TGTGCCAGCAGTCGTCAGCGGGAGTACGAGCAGTACTTC.

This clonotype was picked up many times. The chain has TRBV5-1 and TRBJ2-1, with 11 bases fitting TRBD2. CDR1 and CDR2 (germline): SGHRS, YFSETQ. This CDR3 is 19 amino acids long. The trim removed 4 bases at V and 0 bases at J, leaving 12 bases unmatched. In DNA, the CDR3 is TGCGCCAGCAGCCCCCCCTTAAGACTAGCGGGATACTCCTACAATGAGCAGTTCTTC. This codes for CASSPPLRLAGYSYNEQFF. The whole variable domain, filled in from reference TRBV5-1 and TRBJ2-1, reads KAGVTQTPRYLIKTRGQQVTLSCSPISGHRSVSWYQQTPGQGLQFLFEYFSETQRNKGNFPGRFSGRQFSNSRSEMNVSTLELGDSALYLCASSPPLRLAGYSYNEQFFGPGTRLTVL.

CDR3 in DNA: TGTGCCAGCATTCCCAGTGGGGACAGGGGGCATCTTGAGCAGTTCTTC. Encoded protein: CASIPSGDRGHLEQFF. The rearrangement joins TRBV12-3 or TRBV12-4 to TRBJ2-1; 12 bases agree with TRBD1. V shed 7 bases and J 9 bases; nucleotides not matched to a gene: 13. The CDR3 is made up of 16 amino acids.

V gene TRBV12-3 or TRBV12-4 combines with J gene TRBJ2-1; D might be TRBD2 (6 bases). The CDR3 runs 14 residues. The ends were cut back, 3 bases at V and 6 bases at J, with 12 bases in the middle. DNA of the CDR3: TGTGCCAGCAGTTTCCCTAGCGACGGCAATGAGCAGTTCTTC. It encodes CASSFPSDGNEQFF.

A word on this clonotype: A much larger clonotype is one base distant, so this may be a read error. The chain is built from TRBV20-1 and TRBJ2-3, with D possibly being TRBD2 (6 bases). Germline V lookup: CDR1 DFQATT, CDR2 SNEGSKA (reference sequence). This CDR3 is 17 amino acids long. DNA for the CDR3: TGCAGTGCTAGAGATCGGGAGCGGTACGCTAGCACAGTTACGCAGTATTTT. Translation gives CSARDRERYASTVTQYF.

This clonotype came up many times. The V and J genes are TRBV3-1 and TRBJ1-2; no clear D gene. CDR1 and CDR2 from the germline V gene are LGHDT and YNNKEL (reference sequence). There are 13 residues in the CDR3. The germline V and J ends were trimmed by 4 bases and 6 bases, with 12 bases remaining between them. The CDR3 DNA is TGTGCCAGCAGCCCTTGGACTGCCGATGGCTACACCTTC. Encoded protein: CASSPWTADGYTF.

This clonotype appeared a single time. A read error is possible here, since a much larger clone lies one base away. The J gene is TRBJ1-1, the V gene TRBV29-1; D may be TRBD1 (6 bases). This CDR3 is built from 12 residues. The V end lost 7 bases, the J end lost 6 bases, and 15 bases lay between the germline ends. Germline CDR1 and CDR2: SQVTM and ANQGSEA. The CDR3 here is CSGEGERAEAFF. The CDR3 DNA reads TGCAGCGGAGAGGGGGAAAGGGCTGAAGCTTTCTTT.

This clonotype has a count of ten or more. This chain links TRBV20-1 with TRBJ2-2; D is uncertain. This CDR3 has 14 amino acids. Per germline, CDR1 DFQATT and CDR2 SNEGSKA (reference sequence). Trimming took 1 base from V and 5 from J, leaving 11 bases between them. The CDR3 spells CSARVVYGTGELFF. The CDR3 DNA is TGCAGTGCTAGAGTCGTCTATGGGACCGGGGAGCTGTTTTTT.

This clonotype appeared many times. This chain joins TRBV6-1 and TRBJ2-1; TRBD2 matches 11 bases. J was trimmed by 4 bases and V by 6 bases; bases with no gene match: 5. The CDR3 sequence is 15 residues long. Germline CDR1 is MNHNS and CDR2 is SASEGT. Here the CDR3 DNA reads TGTGCCAGCAGAGACGGGACTAGCGGTTACAATGAGCAGTTCTTC. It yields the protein CASRDGTSGYNEQFF.

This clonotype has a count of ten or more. The DNA of the CDR3 is TGTGCCAGCAGCCAGGGGGAGGGGCCCCAGCATTTT. Encoded protein: CASSQGEGPQHF. The chain employs TRBV7-9 and TRBJ1-5; 7 nucleotides agree with TRBD1. The CDR3 spans 12 residues. Losses at the gene ends were 5 bases for V and 9 bases for J; bases not matched to a gene: 4. CDR1 SEHNR and CDR2 FQNEAQ come from the germline V gene (reference sequence).

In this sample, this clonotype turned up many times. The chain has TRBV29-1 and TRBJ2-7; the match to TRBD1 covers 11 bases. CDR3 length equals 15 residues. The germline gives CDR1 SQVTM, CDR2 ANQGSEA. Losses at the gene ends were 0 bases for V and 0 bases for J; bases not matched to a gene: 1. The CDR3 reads CSVEEGTGGSYEQYF. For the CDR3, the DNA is TGCAGCGTTGAAGAAGGGACAGGGGGCTCCTACGAGCAGTACTTC.

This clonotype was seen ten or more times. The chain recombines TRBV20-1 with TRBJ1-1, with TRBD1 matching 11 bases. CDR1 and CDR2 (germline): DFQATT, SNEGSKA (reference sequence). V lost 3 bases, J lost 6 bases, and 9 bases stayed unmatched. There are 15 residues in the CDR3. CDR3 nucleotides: TGCAGTGCTAGCGAGGACAGGGGGCTGGGGGCTGAAGCTTTCTTT. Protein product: CSASEDRGLGAEAFF.

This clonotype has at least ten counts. The DNA of the CDR3 is TGTGCCTGGATCTGTGAGGTCCGGCCCGGGTCCTACAATGAGCAGTTCTTC. Residues: CAWICEVRPGSYNEQFF. This chain links TRBV30 with TRBJ2-1, with D uncertain. CDR3 size: 17 residues. Germline loops: CDR1 GTSNPN, CDR2 SVGIG (reference sequence). With 4 bases removed from V and 1 base from J, the gap between germline ends came to 20 bases. Together with reference TRBV30 and TRBJ2-1, the CDR3 gives the full variable domain: SQTIHQWPATLVQPVGSPLSLECTVEGTSNPNLYWYRQAAGRGLQLLFYSVGIGQISSEVPQNLSASRPQDRQFILSSKKLLLSDSGFYLCAWICEVRPGSYNEQFFGPGTRLTVL.

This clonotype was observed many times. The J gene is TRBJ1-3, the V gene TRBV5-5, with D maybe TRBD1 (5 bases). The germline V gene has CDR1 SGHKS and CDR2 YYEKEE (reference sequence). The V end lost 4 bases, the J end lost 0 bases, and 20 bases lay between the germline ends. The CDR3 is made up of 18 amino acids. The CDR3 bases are TGTGCCAGCAGCCCGGGACGTCTGGAAGACCCCTCTGGAAACACCATATATTTT. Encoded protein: CASSPGRLEDPSGNTIYF.

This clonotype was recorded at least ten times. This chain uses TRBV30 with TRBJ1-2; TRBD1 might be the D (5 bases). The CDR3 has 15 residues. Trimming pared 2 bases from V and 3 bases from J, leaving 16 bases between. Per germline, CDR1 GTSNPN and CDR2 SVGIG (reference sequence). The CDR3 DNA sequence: TGTGCCTGGAGTCAACGCAGTCGGGGGGACTATGGCTACACCTTC. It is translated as CAWSQRSRGDYGYTF.

As DNA, the CDR3 is TGCAGTGCCACCCCCCCCTTGGAGCGGAGGAGCTACAATGAGCAGTTCTTC. Translation: CSATPPLERRSYNEQFF. The chain uses TRBV20-1 and TRBJ2-1; tentatively, D is TRBD2 (5 bases). This CDR3 region has 17 residues. V lost 6 bases to trimming and J lost 3 bases, with 24 bases between them. In germline, CDR1 is DFQATT, CDR2 SNEGSKA (reference sequence).

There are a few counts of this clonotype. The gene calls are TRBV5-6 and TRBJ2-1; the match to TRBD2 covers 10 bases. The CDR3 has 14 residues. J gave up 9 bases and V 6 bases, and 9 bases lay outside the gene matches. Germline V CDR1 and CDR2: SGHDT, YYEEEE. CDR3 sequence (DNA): TGTGCCAGCACCCTAGCGGGAGTAGGGGGTGAGCAGTTCTTC. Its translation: CASTLAGVGGEQFF.

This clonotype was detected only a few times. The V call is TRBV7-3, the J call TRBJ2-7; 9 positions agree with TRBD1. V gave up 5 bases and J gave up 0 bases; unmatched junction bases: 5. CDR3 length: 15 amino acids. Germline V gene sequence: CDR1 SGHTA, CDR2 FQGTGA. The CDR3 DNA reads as TGTGCCAGCAGCCCGGGACAGGGCCACTCCTACGAGCAGTACTTC. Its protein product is CASSPGQGHSYEQYF.

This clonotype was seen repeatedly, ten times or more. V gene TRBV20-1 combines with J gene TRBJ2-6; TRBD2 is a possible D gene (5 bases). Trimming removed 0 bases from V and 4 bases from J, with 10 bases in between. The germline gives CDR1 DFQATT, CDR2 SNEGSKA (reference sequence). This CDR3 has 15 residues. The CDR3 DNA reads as TGCAGTGCTAGAGATCATGGGAGCGGGGCCAACGTCCTGACTTTC. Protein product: CSARDHGSGANVLTF.